This T cell receptor beta chain was identified in a study of blood T cell repertoires in COVID-19. On the study more broadly: Donors in the United States, Italy and Spain gave samples during acute or convalescent COVID-19. T cells, B-cell-depleted T cells, or PBMCs provided the cDNA or gDNA that served as material.

Seattle-derived patients entered the study during active infection and were followed longitudinally. Methods used by the authors: From reference gene primer amplification, estimates of nucleated cell counts were derived. Measured with immunoSEQ multiplex PCR; TCRdb has only the in-frame clones, and not every one. The DNA gave D and trimming, while V, J and clone size come from that table. The data show 150,000 to 200,000 clones, about 87% seen once. Trimming took 3 bases from V and 3 from J, leaving 15 bases between them. The CDR3 runs 15 residues. Germline CDR1 and CDR2: SGHNT and YENEEA. The sequencing sample was made of peripheral blood. The rearrangement links TRBV11-3 to TRBJ2-7; D not resolved. This TCR came from a man aged 55-75 years with COVID-19, enrolled during active disease. CDR3 region: CASSLPGVTFYEQYF. CDR3 bases: TGTGCCAGCAGCTTGCCAGGTGTAACATTCTACGAGCAGTACTTC.